This TCR beta chain was identified during a study of blood T cell repertoires in COVID-19. Study-level information: From T cells, B-cell-depleted T cells, or PBMCs came the material, which was cDNA or gDNA.

As originally analysed: It was from reference gene primer amplification that nucleated cell counts were estimated. The data were produced by immunoSEQ multiplex PCR, yet TCRdb's version contains in-frame clones alone and is incomplete. V, J and clone size derive from that table, while D and trimming were established from the DNA sequence. The sample consists of approximately 300,000 clones, around 89% of them appearing once. Germline-derived CDR1 and CDR2 are SGDLS and YYNGEE. Germline trimming cut 2 bases from V and 5 bases from J; bases unmatched to any gene: 7. This CDR3 is 14 amino acids long. The sample comprised peripheral blood. The rearrangement uses TRBV9 and TRBJ2-7, with TRBD2 identical over 7 bases. This receptor was obtained from a man in his thirties or forties with acute or convalescent COVID-19. The DNA of the CDR3 is TGTGCCAGCAGCGTCCGGGGGGTTAAAGACGAGCAGTACTTC. Amino acids: CASSVRGVKDEQYF.